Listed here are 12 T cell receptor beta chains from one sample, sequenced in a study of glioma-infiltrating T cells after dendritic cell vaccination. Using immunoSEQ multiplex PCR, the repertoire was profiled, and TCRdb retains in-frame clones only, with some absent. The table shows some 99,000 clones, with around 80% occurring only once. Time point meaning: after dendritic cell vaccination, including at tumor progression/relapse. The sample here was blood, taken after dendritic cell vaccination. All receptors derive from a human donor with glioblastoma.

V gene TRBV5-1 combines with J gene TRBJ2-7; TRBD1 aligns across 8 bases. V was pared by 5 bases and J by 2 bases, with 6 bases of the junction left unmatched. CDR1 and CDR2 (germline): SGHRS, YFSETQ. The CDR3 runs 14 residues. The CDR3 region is CASSYRDRTYEQYF. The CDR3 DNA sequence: TGCGCCAGCAGTTACCGGGACAGGACCTACGAGCAGTACTTC.

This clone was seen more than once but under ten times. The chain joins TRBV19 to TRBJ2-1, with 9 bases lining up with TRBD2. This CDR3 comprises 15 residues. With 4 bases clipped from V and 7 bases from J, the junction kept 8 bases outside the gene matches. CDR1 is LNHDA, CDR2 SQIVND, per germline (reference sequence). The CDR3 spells CASSTVAGVANEQFF. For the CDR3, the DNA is TGTGCCAGTAGTACTGTAGCGGGAGTGGCTAATGAGCAGTTCTTC.

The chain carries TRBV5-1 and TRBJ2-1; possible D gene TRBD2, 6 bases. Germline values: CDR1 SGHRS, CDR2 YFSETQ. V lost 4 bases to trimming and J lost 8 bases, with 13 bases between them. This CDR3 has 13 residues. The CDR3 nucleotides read TGCGCCAGCAGCCCCCTACGGGGGTATGAGCAGTTCTTC. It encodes CASSPLRGYEQFF.

CDR3 DNA: TGTGCCATCAAGGGAAGTCCAAGGGGATACGAGCAGTACTTC. Protein product: CAIKGSPRGYEQYF. The rearrangement links TRBV10-3 to TRBJ2-7, with a weak D call TRBD1 (5 bases). Germline V gives CDR1 ENHRY, CDR2 SYGVKD. The ends were cut back, 7 bases at V and 4 bases at J, with 17 bases in the middle. This CDR3 contains 14 residues.

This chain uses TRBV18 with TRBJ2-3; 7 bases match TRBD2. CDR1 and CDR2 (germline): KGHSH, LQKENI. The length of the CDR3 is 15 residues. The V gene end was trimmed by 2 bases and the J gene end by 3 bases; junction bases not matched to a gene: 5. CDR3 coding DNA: TGTGCCAGCTCACCAGCGGGAGACTTGACAGATACGCAGTATTTT. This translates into CASSPAGDLTDTQYF.

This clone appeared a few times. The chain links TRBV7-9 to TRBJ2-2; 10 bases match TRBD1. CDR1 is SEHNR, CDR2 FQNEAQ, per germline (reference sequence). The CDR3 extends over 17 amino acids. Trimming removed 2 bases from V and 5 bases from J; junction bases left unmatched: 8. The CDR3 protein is CASSLRVGTGETGELFF. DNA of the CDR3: TGTGCCAGCAGCTTAAGAGTCGGGACAGGGGAGACCGGGGAGCTGTTTTTT.

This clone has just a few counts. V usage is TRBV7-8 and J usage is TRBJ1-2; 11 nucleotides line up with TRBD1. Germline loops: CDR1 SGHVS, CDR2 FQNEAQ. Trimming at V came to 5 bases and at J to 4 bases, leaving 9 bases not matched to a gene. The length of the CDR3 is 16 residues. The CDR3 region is CASSPLDRGRAYGYTF. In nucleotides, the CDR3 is TGTGCCAGCAGCCCCCTGGACAGGGGGCGCGCCTATGGCTACACCTTC.

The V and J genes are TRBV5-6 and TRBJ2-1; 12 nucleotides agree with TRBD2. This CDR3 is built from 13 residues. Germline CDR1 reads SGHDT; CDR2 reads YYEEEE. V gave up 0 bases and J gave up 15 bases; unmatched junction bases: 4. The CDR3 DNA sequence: TGTGCCAGCAGCTTGGCTAGCGGGGGGGAGGGGTTCTTC. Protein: CASSLASGGEGFF.

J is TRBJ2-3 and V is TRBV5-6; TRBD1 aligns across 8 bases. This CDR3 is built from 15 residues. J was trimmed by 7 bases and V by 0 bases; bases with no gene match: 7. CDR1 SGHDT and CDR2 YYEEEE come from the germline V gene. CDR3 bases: TGTGCCAGCAGCTTGGTGGCAGGGGGCCTGTATACGCAGTATTTT. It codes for CASSLVAGGLYTQYF.

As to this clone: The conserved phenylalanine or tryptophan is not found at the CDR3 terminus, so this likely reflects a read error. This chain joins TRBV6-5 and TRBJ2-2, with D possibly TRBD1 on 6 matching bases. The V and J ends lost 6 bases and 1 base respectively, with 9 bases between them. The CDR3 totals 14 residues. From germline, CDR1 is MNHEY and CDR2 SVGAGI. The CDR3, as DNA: TGTGCCAGCAGAATGGACAGGAACACCGGGGAGCTGTTTCTT. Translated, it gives CASRMDRNTGELFL.

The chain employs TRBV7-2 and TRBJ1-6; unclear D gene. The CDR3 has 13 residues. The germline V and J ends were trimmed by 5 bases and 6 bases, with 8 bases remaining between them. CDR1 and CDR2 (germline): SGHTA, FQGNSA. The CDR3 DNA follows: TGTGCCAGCAGCAGGGAGATTAATTCACCCCTCCACTTT. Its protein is CASSREINSPLHF.

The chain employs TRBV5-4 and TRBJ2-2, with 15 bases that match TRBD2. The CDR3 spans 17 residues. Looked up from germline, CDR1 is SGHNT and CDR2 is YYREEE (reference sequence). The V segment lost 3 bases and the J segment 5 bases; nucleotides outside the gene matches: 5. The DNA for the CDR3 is TGTGCCAGCAGCTCGGGACTAGCGGGAGGAGGTACCGGGGAGCTGTTTTTT. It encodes CASSSGLAGGGTGELFF.